This T cell receptor beta chain was retrieved from a study of T cell changes during pregnancy in multiple sclerosis. Assay: immunoSEQ multiplex PCR; the TCRdb copy retains only in-frame clones and omits some. The sample records about 50,000 clones, approximately 90% being singletons. V dropped 10 bases and J dropped 9 bases, with 21 bases sitting between them. The CDR3 spans 13 residues. Germline V lookup: CDR1 SGHTA, CDR2 FQGNSA. V gene TRBV7-2 combines with J gene TRBJ2-5; perhaps TRBD1 as D (6 bases). Sequences were derived from CD4+ T cells from peripheral blood mononuclear cells, sampled before pregnancy. This TCR derives from a female donor with multiple sclerosis, enrolled in a pregnancy study. Here the CDR3 reads CATRTASSRAQYF. For the CDR3, the DNA is TGTGCCACGAGGACAGCTTCAAGCAGGGCCCAGTACTTC.